Shown below are 26 T cell receptor beta chains from a single sample sequenced in a study of shared clonotypes between healthy human individuals. Using immunoSEQ multiplex PCR, the repertoire was profiled, and TCRdb retains in-frame clones only, with some absent. This sample yields approximately 95,000 clones, of which roughly two thirds are seen a single time; roughly 40% belongs to the top ten. The sample consisted of memory CD8+ T cells sorted from blood. Subset: CD45RO+ cells pooled with CCR7-negative TemRA cells. The receptor set was obtained from a man in his thirties or forties in good health.

Ten or more counts support this clone. The rearrangement uses TRBV7-8 and TRBJ2-1; D is uncertain. CDR1 and CDR2 (germline): SGHVS, FQNEAQ. V was pared by 1 base and J by 8 bases, with 18 bases between. The CDR3 runs to 16 residues. CDR3 amino acids: CASSLEATTDGDEQFF. In DNA, the CDR3 is TGTGCCAGCAGCTTAGAGGCGACAACAGATGGCGATGAGCAGTTCTTC.

This clone was picked up a small number of times. Additional DNA sequences in this sample encode the identical CDR3. J is TRBJ2-1 and V is TRBV4-3; D is possibly TRBD1 (6 bases). Germline V gene data show CDR1 as LGHNA and CDR2 as YSLEER. With 0 bases removed from V and 1 base from J, the gap between germline ends came to 10 bases. This CDR3 contains 16 residues. The CDR3 bases are TGCGCCAGCAGCCAAGATCGAGGGGGATCCTACAATGAGCAGTTCTTC. This codes for CASSQDRGGSYNEQFF.

The V gene is TRBV7-6, the J gene TRBJ2-1, with 8 bases fitting TRBD2. The germline gives CDR1 SGHVS, CDR2 FNYEAQ. The V and J ends lost 6 bases and 0 bases, in that order; junction bases with no gene match: 7. This CDR3 spans 16 amino acids. CDR3 nucleotide sequence: TGTGCCAGCAGACTGGTCGCGGGAGGCTCCTACAATGAGCAGTTCTTC. As protein: CASRLVAGGSYNEQFF.

The genes are TRBV11-2 and TRBJ2-1; D is perhaps TRBD2 (5 bases). Germline V gene lookup returns CDR1 SGHAT and CDR2 FQNNGV. Trimming cost V 4 bases and J 7 bases, with 11 bases left between them. The CDR3 loop spans 13 amino acids. The CDR3 sequence is CASSSEGPNEQFF. CDR3 nucleotides: TGTGCCAGCAGCTCTGAGGGCCCTAATGAGCAGTTCTTC.

The chain links TRBV18 to TRBJ2-7, with D possibly matching TRBD2 (5 bases). In germline, CDR1 is KGHSH, CDR2 LQKENI. Trimming stripped 3 bases from V and 3 bases from J, with 18 bases between. CDR3 size: 16 residues. CDR3 sequence (DNA): TGTGCCAGCTCACCTGCGGCGTCGCTGAGGGTCTACGAGCAGTACTTC. Its translation is CASSPAASLRVYEQYF.

This clone came up once. J is TRBJ2-5 and V is TRBV14; 13 bases match TRBD2. This CDR3 has 16 residues. Losses at the gene ends were 4 bases for V and 5 bases for J; bases not matched to a gene: 7. Germline V CDR1 and CDR2: SGHDN, FVKESK. The CDR3 nucleotides read TGTGCCAGCAGCCGACGATTACTAGCGGGAGGGGAGACCCAGTACTTC. Its translation is CASSRRLLAGGETQYF.

This clone was recorded at least ten times. V usage is TRBV6-8 and J usage is TRBJ2-5, with 8 bases aligning to TRBD1. This CDR3 spans 15 amino acids. Trimming at V came to 6 bases and at J to 2 bases, leaving 8 bases not matched to a gene. CDR1 is MNHGY and CDR2 is SAAAGT in the germline V gene. CDR3 bases: TGTGCCAGCAGCCCTCCGACAGGGGCACAAGAGACCCAGTACTTC. This sequence encodes CASSPPTGAQETQYF.

The gene calls are TRBV27 and TRBJ2-1; a possible D gene is TRBD1 (5 bases). This CDR3 comprises 14 residues. Trimming shortened V by 5 bases and J by 1 base, and 9 bases separated the two germline ends. The germline V gene has CDR1 MNHEY and CDR2 SMNVEV (reference sequence). In DNA form, the CDR3 reads TGTGCCAGCAGTGATCAGGGTTCCTACAATGAGCAGTTCTTC. This translates into CASSDQGSYNEQFF.

This clone has only one observation. The rearrangement uses TRBV5-3 and TRBJ1-5; tentatively, D is TRBD1 (5 bases). TRBV5-3 is labeled an ORF, and its function is uncertain. Trimming took 8 bases from V and 4 from J, leaving 13 bases between them. CDR3 length: 13 amino acids. The CDR3 spells CASSPGLNQPQHF. The CDR3 DNA follows: TGTGCCAGCAGCCCGGGGCTAAATCAGCCCCAGCATTTT.

The chain combines TRBV27 with TRBJ2-7, with D perhaps TRBD1 or TRBD2 (6 bases each). There are 15 residues in the CDR3. V lost 3 bases and J lost 0, with 12 bases in between. Germline loops: CDR1 MNHEY, CDR2 SMNVEV (reference sequence). CDR3 nucleotides: TGTGCCAGCAGTTTCCGGGGGCCGAGCTCCTACGAGCAGTACTTC. It yields the protein CASSFRGPSSYEQYF.

At least ten counts were recorded for this clone. The gene calls are TRBV11-2 and TRBJ2-7, with D maybe TRBD2 (6 bases). CDR3 length: 12 amino acids. Germline CDR1 reads SGHAT; CDR2 reads FQNNGV. V lost 6 bases to trimming and J lost 5 bases, with 11 bases between them. Written as DNA, the CDR3 is TGTGCCAGCAGTCGGGGGAAAAACGAGCAGTACTTC. This gives the protein CASSRGKNEQYF.

V gene TRBV11-2 combines with J gene TRBJ2-7; D may be TRBD2 (6 bases). Per germline, CDR1 SGHAT and CDR2 FQNNGV. CDR3 length equals 13 residues. V lost 4 bases and J lost 6, with 13 bases in between. CDR3 in amino acids: CASSYGTQAEQYF. DNA for the CDR3: TGTGCCAGCAGCTACGGGACTCAGGCCGAGCAGTACTTC.

This clone was seen a handful of times. This chain joins TRBV7-9 and TRBJ1-5; D is unclear. V lost 1 base to trimming and J lost 0 bases, with 7 bases between them. CDR1 and CDR2 (germline): SEHNR, FQNEAQ (reference sequence). The CDR3 spans 15 residues. CDR3 protein: CASSLDGLSNQPQHF. CDR3 nucleotides: TGTGCCAGCAGCTTAGACGGACTTAGCAATCAGCCCCAGCATTTT. The entire variable domain, with the rest obtained from reference TRBV7-9 and TRBJ1-5, is as follows: DTGVSQNPRHKITKRGQNVTFRCDPISEHNRLYWYRQTLGQGPEFLTYFQNEAQLEKSRLLSDRFSAERPKGSFSTLEIQRTEQGDSAMYLCASSLDGLSNQPQHFGDGTRLSIL.

This clone showed up just a few times. The J gene is TRBJ1-1, the V gene TRBV30; a possible D gene is TRBD1 (6 bases). The CDR3 contains 14 residues. Germline V gives CDR1 GTSNPN, CDR2 SVGIG (reference sequence). Deletions cut 4 bases from V and 6 bases from J, with 18 bases between. CDR3 in amino acids: CAWIARWGASEAFF. The CDR3 DNA follows: TGTGCCTGGATCGCCAGGTGGGGGGCCTCTGAAGCTTTCTTT.

V usage is TRBV13 and J usage is TRBJ2-3; weak D call: TRBD2 (6 bases). V was clipped by 0 bases and J by 6 bases, with 22 bases between them. Germline CDR1 PRHDT, CDR2 FYEKMQ (reference sequence). The CDR3 totals 18 residues. CDR3 loop: CASSLGSRRAIPEDTQYF. The CDR3 DNA follows: TGTGCCAGCAGCTTAGGCTCTCGGAGGGCCATCCCGGAGGATACGCAGTATTTT.

The rearrangement joins TRBV7-9 to TRBJ2-3, with a possible D match to TRBD1 (7 bases). The CDR3 sequence is 17 residues long. V shed 0 bases and J shed 2 bases, with 15 bases lying between them. CDR1 is SEHNR, CDR2 FQNEAQ, per germline (reference sequence). CDR3 nucleotides: TGTGCCAGCAGCTTAGCCCGGAGGGACAGAACCACAGATACGCAGTATTTT. Its protein product is CASSLARRDRTTDTQYF.

About this clone: This CDR3 is also generated by other DNA sequences in the sample. V usage is TRBV29-1 and J usage is TRBJ2-7; possible D gene TRBD1, 6 bases. The V end was cut by 4 bases, the J end by 4 bases, with 8 bases between. Germline lookup yields CDR1 SQVTM and CDR2 ANQGSEA. This CDR3 has 11 amino acids. The CDR3 is CSVGGGYEQYF. DNA for the CDR3: TGCAGCGTTGGAGGGGGATACGAGCAGTACTTC.

This clone occurred once. The chain links TRBV29-1 to TRBJ2-7; the D gene could be TRBD1 or TRBD2 (5 bases each). This CDR3 is 14 amino acids long. CDR1 and CDR2 (germline): SQVTM, ANQGSEA. Between the trimmed V and J ends, which lost 2 bases and 5 bases, there was a span of 16 bases. The DNA of the CDR3 is TGCAGCGTTGAATTGCGGAACCGGGGCAACGAGCAGTACTTC. Translation: CSVELRNRGNEQYF.

The V and J genes are TRBV28 and TRBJ1-1; 9 nucleotides line up with TRBD1. CDR3 length equals 16 residues. Germline V gives CDR1 MDHEN, CDR2 SYDVKM. The trim removed 6 bases at V and 2 bases at J, leaving 10 bases unmatched. In nucleotides, the CDR3 is TGTGCCAGCAGGTTCCGGGACAGGGCGAAAAACACTGAAGCTTTCTTT. It encodes CASRFRDRAKNTEAFF.

Details on this clone: Other nucleotide sequences from this sample produce the same CDR3. The J gene is TRBJ2-1, the V gene TRBV29-1, with 11 bases identical to TRBD2. Germline V gives CDR1 SQVTM, CDR2 ANQGSEA. V lost 7 bases, J lost 3 bases, and 2 bases stayed unmatched. The CDR3 totals 13 residues. The CDR3, as DNA: TGCAGCGCTGGGACTAGCGGCTACAATGAGCAGTTCTTC. Amino acids: CSAGTSGYNEQFF.

To note about this clone: A much larger clone is a single base away; this may be a read error. The V call is TRBV11-2, the J call TRBJ2-7, with a tentative D call TRBD2 (6 bases). Trimming removed 2 bases at V and 6 bases at J, with 14 bases between. The CDR3 runs to 14 residues. Germline V gene lookup returns CDR1 SGHAT and CDR2 FQNNGV. CDR3 in DNA: TGTGCCAGCAGCTTAACAGGAGGGAGGTGCGAGCAGTACTTC. Translated, it gives CASSLTGGRCEQYF.

About this clone itself: In the same sample, other DNA sequences code for this CDR3. This chain links TRBV4-3 with TRBJ1-5; tentative D call: TRBD1 (6 bases). Germline lookup yields CDR1 LGHNA and CDR2 YSLEER. V was clipped by 4 bases and J by 0 bases, with 10 bases between them. This CDR3 contains 15 residues. The CDR3 region is CASSPDRYSNQPQHF. The CDR3, as DNA: TGCGCCAGCAGCCCGGACAGATATAGCAATCAGCCCCAGCATTTT.

The chain joins TRBV6-4 to TRBJ2-2, with D hard to call. Germline CDR1 is MRHNA and CDR2 is SNTAGT. The CDR3 runs 16 residues. V was trimmed by 2 bases and J by 0 bases, leaving 10 bases between them. For the CDR3, the DNA is TGTGCCAGCAGTGACGCCTCTACTACGAACACCGGGGAGCTGTTTTTT. Encoded protein: CASSDASTTNTGELFF.

This clone was picked up a small number of times. Other DNA sequences in this sample translate to the same CDR3. This CDR3 is CASSDRGGRYEQYF. The CDR3, as DNA: TGTGCCAGCAGTGACAGGGGAGGGAGGTACGAGCAGTACTTC. This chain uses TRBV6-1 with TRBJ2-7; a possible D gene is TRBD2 (7 bases). CDR1 and CDR2 (germline): MNHNS, SASEGT. The V and J ends lost 3 bases and 4 bases respectively, with 13 bases between them. CDR3 size: 14 residues.

The chain couples TRBV9 to TRBJ2-1; 8 bases fit TRBD2. V shed 4 bases and J 6 bases; nucleotides not matched to a gene: 9. The CDR3 has 15 residues. Germline V gives CDR1 SGDLS, CDR2 YYNGEE. The CDR3 coding sequence is TGTGCCAGCAGCCCCCGGACTAGCTCCCCCAATGAGCAGTTCTTC. Its protein product is CASSPRTSSPNEQFF.

In its sample, this clone was seen a few times. The rearrangement joins TRBV7-9 to TRBJ2-2; 7 positions match TRBD1. CDR3 length equals 15 residues. Germline assignment: CDR1 SEHNR and CDR2 FQNEAQ (reference sequence). J was trimmed by 3 bases and V by 5 bases; bases with no gene match: 6. In nucleotides, the CDR3 is TGTGCCAGCAGCCTTGACAGGGCCGACACCGGGGAGCTGTTTTTT. Translation: CASSLDRADTGELFF.